The TCR beta chain under discussion was sequenced for a study of control samples from healthy donors and cancer patients. The germline gives CDR1 SGHRS, CDR2 YFSETQ. The CDR3 runs 14 residues. Trimming pared 3 bases from V and 4 bases from J, leaving 13 bases between. Sequencing used immunoSEQ multiplex PCR; TCRdb keeps in-frame clones, though not all of them. The table has approximately 140,000 clones, approximately 91% seen once; the top ten hold roughly 8.7%. The sequenced sample consisted of blood. J is TRBJ1-1 and V is TRBV5-1; D might be TRBD1 (5 bases). This TCR came from a woman aged 25 to 39 in good health. The CDR3 DNA is TGCGCCAGCAGCTGGGGGGGTTTCGGCACTGAAGCTTTCTTT. Protein sequence: CASSWGGFGTEAFF. The whole variable domain, remainder taken from reference TRBV5-1 and TRBJ1-1, is KAGVTQTPRYLIKTRGQQVTLSCSPISGHRSVSWYQQTPGQGLQFLFEYFSETQRNKGNFPGRFSGRQFSNSRSEMNVSTLELGDSALYLCASSWGGFGTEAFFGQGTRLTVV.